This T cell receptor (beta chain) is from a study of T cells in Graves' hyperthyroidism and ophthalmopathy. V lost 11 bases and J 2 bases, leaving 12 bases between the germline ends. From germline, CDR1 is MDHEN and CDR2 SYDVKM. This CDR3 region has 13 residues. Clinical symptoms, serum thyroxine and TRAb, thyroid ultrasound and orbital computed tomography were used for the diagnoses. RNA transcripts served as the template for amplifying TCR beta CDR3 regions. First-round RT-PCR targeting the TCR CDR3 was performed with the HTBI primer set. TCRdb called the multiplex PCR reads again in MiXCR, with one record for every CDR3 protein. The table lists some 700,000 distinct CDR3 sequences, approximately 15% of them singletons.

The sequence came from a man aged 50-59 years with Graves' hyperthyroidism. The sample taken for sequencing was blood. The chain is built from TRBV28 and TRBJ2-2; D is unresolved. The CDR3 spells CAAASTNTGELFF. CDR3 DNA sequence: TGTGCCGCGGCCTCGACAAACACCGGGGAGCTGTTTTTT.